This T cell receptor beta chain was captured by sequencing in a study of CD8 T cells in Susac syndrome. Turning to the study itself: When blood was drawn, patients with Susac syndrome were on intravenous immunoglobulin alone, on corticosteroids, or therapy-naive.

Reverse transcription used roughly 0.45 to 1 ug RNA and random hexamers. TCRdb reprocessed the immunoSEQ multiplex PCR reads via MiXCR and lists one record per CDR3 protein. The sample lists 110,000 to 150,000 distinct CDR3 sequences; approximately 96% were seen once. Germline loops: CDR1 MDHEN, CDR2 SYDVKM. V was pared by 6 bases and J by 4 bases, with 10 bases of the junction left unmatched. The CDR3 has 16 residues. Sequencing was done on a sample of CD4+ T cells from PBMCs. This receptor was taken from a human donor with Susac syndrome. This chain uses TRBV28 with TRBJ2-1; 9 bases fit TRBD1. The chain's CDR3 is CASSLHGTGMYNEQFF. In DNA form, the CDR3 reads TGTGCCAGCAGCCTCCACGGGACAGGGATGTACAATGAGCAGTTCTTC. Full variable domain (remainder filled in from reference TRBV28 and TRBJ2-1): DVKVTQSSRYLVKRTGEKVFLECVQDMDHENMFWYRQDPGLGLRLIYFSYDVKMKEKGDIPEGYSVSREKKERFSLILESASTNQTSMYLCASSLHGTGMYNEQFFGPGTRLTVL.